These 15 T cell receptor beta chains were all obtained from the same sample, sequenced in a study of blood T cell repertoires in COVID-19. Data came from immunoSEQ multiplex PCR; TCRdb stores just in-frame clones and leaves some out. The sample yields about 290,000 clones, around four fifths seen once. Material for sequencing was peripheral blood. These receptors were collected from a woman aged 50 to 65 with active or convalescent COVID-19.

Only one count was recorded for this clone. This chain joins TRBV6-5 and TRBJ1-1, with D hard to call. The CDR3 extends over 14 amino acids. Trimming pared 0 bases from V and 5 bases from J, leaving 10 bases between. Germline-derived CDR1 and CDR2 are MNHEY and SVGAGI. CDR3 sequence (DNA): TGTGCCAGCAGTTACTCCCCGGGTGGGACTGAAGCTTTCTTT. This gives the protein CASSYSPGGTEAFF.

The chain is built from TRBV29-1 and TRBJ2-1, with 12 bases identical to TRBD2. Germline V lookup: CDR1 SQVTM, CDR2 ANQGSEA. This CDR3 spans 13 amino acids. Losses at the gene ends were 3 bases for V and 9 bases for J; bases not matched to a gene: 3. DNA of the CDR3: TGCAGCGTTGAGACTAGCGGGAGTGGTGAGCAGTTCTTC. It is translated as CSVETSGSGEQFF.

The chain carries TRBV3-1 (or the pseudogene TRBV3-2) and TRBJ2-3, with TRBD1 as a possible D gene (5 bases). Germline loops: CDR1 LGHDT, CDR2 YNNKEL (reference sequence). The germline V and J ends were trimmed by 5 bases and 8 bases, with 8 bases remaining between them. The CDR3 contains 11 residues. The CDR3 region is CASSGQGTQYF. The DNA for the CDR3 is TGTGCCAGCAGCGGTCAGGGTACGCAGTATTTT.

The rearrangement links TRBV5-4 to TRBJ1-1; D uncertain. The CDR3 has 20 amino acids. Germline V gene lookup returns CDR1 SGHNT and CDR2 YYREEE (reference sequence). V dropped 2 bases and J dropped 3 bases, with 29 bases sitting between them. This CDR3 reads CASSFDHAGVWRALDTEAFF. In DNA form, the CDR3 reads TGTGCCAGCAGCTTCGATCACGCGGGAGTTTGGAGGGCATTGGACACTGAAGCTTTCTTT.

The chain recombines TRBV10-3 with TRBJ1-2, with D tentatively TRBD1 (6 bases). There are 13 residues in the CDR3. Between the trimmed V and J ends, which lost 4 bases and 5 bases, there was a span of 11 bases. CDR1 is ENHRY, CDR2 SYGVKD, per germline. The CDR3 spells CAISVAGVYGYTF. DNA of the CDR3: TGTGCCATCAGTGTGGCAGGGGTATATGGCTACACCTTC.

The chain joins TRBV6-1 to TRBJ1-6; tentative D call: TRBD1 (5 bases). The germline gives CDR1 MNHNS, CDR2 SASEGT. V lost 1 base to trimming and J lost 7 bases, with 17 bases between them. There are 17 residues in the CDR3. As DNA, the CDR3 is TGTGCCAGCAGTGAAGGGTTCGGGGGGTCGAGAAATTCACCCCTCCACTTT. This sequence encodes CASSEGFGGSRNSPLHF.

Remarks on this clone: The sample carries other DNA sequences with the same CDR3. The chain has TRBV2 and TRBJ1-6; possible D gene TRBD1, 6 bases. The germline V gene has CDR1 SNHLY and CDR2 FYNNEI. The CDR3 runs to 11 residues. Deletions cut 8 bases from V and 15 bases from J, with 14 bases between. The CDR3 nucleotides are TGTGCCAGCCTGACAGGTTATAACCTCCACTTT. It translates to CASLTGYNLHF.

This clone was detected a few times. This rearrangement joins TRBV28 to TRBJ1-1; D is undetermined. Trimming left V 3 bases short and J 0 bases short, with 5 bases between. CDR1 is MDHEN, CDR2 SYDVKM, per germline. The length of the CDR3 is 13 residues. CDR3: CASSFPMNTEAFF. CDR3 nucleotides: TGTGCCAGCAGTTTCCCTATGAACACTGAAGCTTTCTTT. Full variable domain (missing parts from reference TRBV28 and TRBJ1-1): DVKVTQSSRYLVKRTGEKVFLECVQDMDHENMFWYRQDPGLGLRLIYFSYDVKMKEKGDIPEGYSVSREKKERFSLILESASTNQTSMYLCASSFPMNTEAFFGQGTRLTVV.

V gene TRBV7-2 combines with J gene TRBJ2-5; D uncertain. The V gene lost 0 bases and the J gene lost 2 bases, with 4 bases spanning the gap. CDR1 is SGHTA, CDR2 FQGNSA, per germline. The CDR3 runs 13 residues. The CDR3 region has the DNA TGTGCCAGCAGCTTAGCGGAGCAAGAGACCCAGTACTTC. Amino acid sequence: CASSLAEQETQYF. Filled out from reference TRBV7-2 and TRBJ2-5, the complete variable domain reads GAGVSQSPSNKVTEKGKDVELRCDPISGHTALYWYRQSLGQGLEFLIYFQGNSAPDKSGLPSDRFSAERTGGSVSTLTIQRTQQEDSAVYLCASSLAEQETQYFGPGTRLLVL.

This sequence joins TRBV5-1 and TRBJ2-7; 9 bases match TRBD1. The CDR3 length is 15 residues. CDR1 and CDR2 from the germline V gene are SGHRS and YFSETQ. Losses at the gene ends were 4 bases for V and 6 bases for J; bases not matched to a gene: 11. The CDR3 DNA sequence: TGCGCCAGCAGCGCGGTAGGACAGGGGTCGGCCGAGCAGTACTTC. Residues: CASSAVGQGSAEQYF.

The chain links TRBV3-1 (or the pseudogene TRBV3-2) to TRBJ1-3; a weak D match, TRBD1 (5 bases). The CDR3 extends over 17 amino acids. V dropped 1 base and J dropped 3 bases, with 16 bases sitting between them. CDR1 and CDR2 from the germline V gene are LGHDT and YNNKEL (reference sequence). The CDR3 DNA is TGTGCCAGCAGCCAAGCCCTCTGGAGTACAGGTGGAAACACCATATATTTT. This codes for CASSQALWSTGGNTIYF.

CDR3 sequence: CASSEGLAGARTDTQYF. CDR3 nucleotide sequence: TGTGCCAGCAGTGAGGGACTAGCGGGGGCCCGCACAGATACGCAGTATTTT. The chain carries TRBV2 and TRBJ2-3, with 14 nucleotides matching TRBD2. Germline CDR1 and CDR2: SNHLY and FYNNEI. The CDR3 totals 17 residues. After removal of 3 bases from V and 1 base from J, the junction contained 3 bases not matched to a gene.

The CDR3 protein is CASSTQSRQPQHF. The CDR3 coding sequence is TGTGCCAGTAGTACCCAAAGCCGTCAGCCCCAGCATTTT. The V and J genes are TRBV19 and TRBJ1-5, with D hard to call. CDR1 is LNHDA and CDR2 is SQIVND in the germline V gene (reference sequence). There are 13 residues in the CDR3. V gave up 4 bases and J gave up 6 bases, with 10 bases separating them.

The rearrangement uses TRBV19 and TRBJ1-5; 12 bases align to TRBD1. V lost 4 bases, J lost 7 bases, and 17 bases stayed unmatched. The CDR3 is 19 residues long. CDR1 is LNHDA and CDR2 is SQIVND in the germline V gene (reference sequence). CDR3 nucleotides: TGTGCCAGTAGTAAAAACCGGGACAGGGGGCCCTTGGTGGAACAGCCCCAGCATTTT. This codes for CASSKNRDRGPLVEQPQHF.

The chain combines TRBV7-2 with TRBJ2-7; possibly TRBD1 for D (6 bases). CDR1 and CDR2 (germline): SGHTA, FQGNSA. This CDR3 is built from 13 residues. Trimming removed 4 bases from V and 2 bases from J, with 9 bases in between. CDR3 nucleotides: TGTGCCAGCAGCTGGGGACAAGCCTACGAGCAGTACTTC. Amino acids: CASSWGQAYEQYF.